This entry is about one T cell receptor (beta chain). V was shortened by 1 base and J by 2 bases, with 11 bases between the two germline ends. Germline CDR1 reads MGHRA; CDR2 reads YSYEKL. The CDR3 sequence is 16 residues long. Some clones are missing from TCRdb's copy, which holds only in-frame ones; the method was immunoSEQ multiplex PCR. The top ten hold roughly 2.7% of the sample, which has 90,000 to 150,000 clones, around 90% seen once. This record comes from a study of T cell responses to AZD1222 COVID-19 vaccine. This sample comprised peripheral blood, obtained 28 days after the second AZD1222 dose. The TCR sequence derives from an adult who received the AZD1222 COVID-19 vaccine. The chain employs TRBV4-1 and TRBJ2-2; D gene uncertain. The CDR3 protein is CASSQVPGVNTGELFF. CDR3 DNA: TGCGCCAGCAGCCAAGTACCAGGCGTCAACACCGGGGAGCTGTTTTTT.